This T cell receptor (beta chain) is drawn from a study of OX40 agonist ivuxolimab in advanced cancers. Autoimmune disease history or systemic immunosuppression led to patients being barred. After removal of 1 base from V and 8 bases from J, the junction contained 4 bases not matched to a gene. Germline V lookup: CDR1 LGHNA, CDR2 YSLEER. The CDR3 loop spans 14 amino acids. The protocol was immunoSEQ multiplex PCR, while the TCRdb copy is restricted to in-frame clones and leaves out a portion. The sample has more than 40,000 clones; 88% are singletons. The chain is built from TRBV4-3 and TRBJ1-4; 7 bases fit TRBD1. Sequenced material: CD4+ or CD8+ T cells sorted from blood, taken in a trial of the OX40 agonist ivuxolimab. The TCR sequence derives from an adult with an advanced solid tumor such as melanoma, head and neck, liver or kidney cancer. CDR3 in DNA: TGCGCCAGCAGCCAAGGACAGGGCAGAGAAAAACTGTTTTTT. It encodes CASSQGQGREKLFF.